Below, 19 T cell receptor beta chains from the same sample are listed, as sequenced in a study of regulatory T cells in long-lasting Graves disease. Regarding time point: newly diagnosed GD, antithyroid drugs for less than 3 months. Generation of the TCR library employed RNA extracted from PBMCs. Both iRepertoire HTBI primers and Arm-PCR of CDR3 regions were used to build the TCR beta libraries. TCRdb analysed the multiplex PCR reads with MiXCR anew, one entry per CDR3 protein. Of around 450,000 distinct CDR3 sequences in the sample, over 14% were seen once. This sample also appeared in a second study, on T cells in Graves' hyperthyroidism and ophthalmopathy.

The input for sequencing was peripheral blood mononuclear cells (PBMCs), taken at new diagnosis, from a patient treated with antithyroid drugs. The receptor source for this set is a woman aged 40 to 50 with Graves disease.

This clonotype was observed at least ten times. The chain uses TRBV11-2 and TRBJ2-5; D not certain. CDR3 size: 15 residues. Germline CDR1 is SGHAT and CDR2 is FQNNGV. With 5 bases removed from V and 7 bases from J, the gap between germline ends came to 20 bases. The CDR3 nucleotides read TGTGCCAGCAGCGCCGGTGGGCAGAGCGCAGTGACCCAGTACTTC. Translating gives CASSAGGQSAVTQYF.

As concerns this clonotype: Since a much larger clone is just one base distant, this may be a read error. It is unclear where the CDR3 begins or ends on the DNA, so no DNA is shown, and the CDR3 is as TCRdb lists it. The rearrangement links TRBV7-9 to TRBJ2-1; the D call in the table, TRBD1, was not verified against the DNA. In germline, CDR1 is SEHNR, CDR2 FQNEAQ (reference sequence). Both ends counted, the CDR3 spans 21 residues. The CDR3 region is CASSLGGLGAAQHFGQNEQFF.

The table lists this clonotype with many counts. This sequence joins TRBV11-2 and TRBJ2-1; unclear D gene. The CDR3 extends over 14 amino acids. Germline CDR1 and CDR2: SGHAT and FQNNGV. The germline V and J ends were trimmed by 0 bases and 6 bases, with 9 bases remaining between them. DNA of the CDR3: TGTGCCAGCAGCTTAGACCCCGAACGCAATGAGCAGTTCTTC. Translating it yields CASSLDPERNEQFF.

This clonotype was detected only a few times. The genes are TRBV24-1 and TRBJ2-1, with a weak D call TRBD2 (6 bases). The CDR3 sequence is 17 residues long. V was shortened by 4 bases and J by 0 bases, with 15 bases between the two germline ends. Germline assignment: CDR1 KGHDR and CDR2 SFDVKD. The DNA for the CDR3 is TGTGCCACCAGTGACCGAAGCGGGTTGGGCTCCTACAATGAGCAGTTCTTC. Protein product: CATSDRSGLGSYNEQFF.

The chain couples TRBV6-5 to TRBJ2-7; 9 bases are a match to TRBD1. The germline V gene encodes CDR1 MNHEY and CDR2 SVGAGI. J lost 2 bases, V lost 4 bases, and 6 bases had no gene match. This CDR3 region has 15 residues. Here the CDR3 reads CASSFTGQGTYEQYF. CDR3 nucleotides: TGTGCCAGCAGTTTCACGGGACAGGGTACCTACGAGCAGTACTTC.

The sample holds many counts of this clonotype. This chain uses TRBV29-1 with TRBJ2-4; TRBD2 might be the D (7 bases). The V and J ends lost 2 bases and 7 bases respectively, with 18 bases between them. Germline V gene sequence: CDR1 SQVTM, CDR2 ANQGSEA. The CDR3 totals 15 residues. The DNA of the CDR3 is TGCAGCGTTGAAAGCCCTAGGGGGGGGCTGAACATTCAGTACTTC. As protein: CSVESPRGGLNIQYF.

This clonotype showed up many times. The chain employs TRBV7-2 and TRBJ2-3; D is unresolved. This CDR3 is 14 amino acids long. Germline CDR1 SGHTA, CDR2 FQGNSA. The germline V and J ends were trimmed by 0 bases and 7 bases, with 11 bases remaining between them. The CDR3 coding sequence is TGTGCCAGCAGCTTAGCAGGGTATTTGAATACGCAGTATTTT. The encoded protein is CASSLAGYLNTQYF.

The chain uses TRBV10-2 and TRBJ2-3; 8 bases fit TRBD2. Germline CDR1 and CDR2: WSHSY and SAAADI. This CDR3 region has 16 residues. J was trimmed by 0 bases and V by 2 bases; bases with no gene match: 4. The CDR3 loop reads CASSEGSGVSTDTQYF. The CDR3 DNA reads TGCGCCAGCAGTGAGGGTAGCGGGGTTAGCACAGATACGCAGTATTTT.

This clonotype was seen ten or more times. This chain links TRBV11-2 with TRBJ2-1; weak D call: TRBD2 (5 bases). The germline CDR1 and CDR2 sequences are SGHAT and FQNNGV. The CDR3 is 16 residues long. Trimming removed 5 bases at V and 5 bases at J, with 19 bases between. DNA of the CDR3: TGTGCCAGCAGCGCTAGCCCCCCCCAAGCACACAATGAGCAGTTCTTC. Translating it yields CASSASPPQAHNEQFF.

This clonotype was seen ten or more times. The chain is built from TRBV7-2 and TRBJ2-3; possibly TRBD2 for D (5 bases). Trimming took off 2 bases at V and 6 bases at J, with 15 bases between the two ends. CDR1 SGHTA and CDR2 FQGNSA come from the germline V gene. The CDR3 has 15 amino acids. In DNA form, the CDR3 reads TGTGCCAGCAGCTTATGGAGTGGGAGAGGGGATACGCAGTATTTT. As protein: CASSLWSGRGDTQYF. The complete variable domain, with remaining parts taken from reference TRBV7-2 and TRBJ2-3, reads GAGVSQSPSNKVTEKGKDVELRCDPISGHTALYWYRQSLGQGLEFLIYFQGNSAPDKSGLPSDRFSAERTGGSVSTLTIQRTQQEDSAVYLCASSLWSGRGDTQYFGPGTRLTVL.

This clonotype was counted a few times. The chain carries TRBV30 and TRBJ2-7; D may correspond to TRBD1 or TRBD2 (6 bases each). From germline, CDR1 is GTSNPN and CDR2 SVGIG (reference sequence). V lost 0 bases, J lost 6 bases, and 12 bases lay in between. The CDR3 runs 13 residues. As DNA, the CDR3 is TGTGCCTGGAGTGTTGGCGGGACACCCGAGCAGTACTTC. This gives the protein CAWSVGGTPEQYF.

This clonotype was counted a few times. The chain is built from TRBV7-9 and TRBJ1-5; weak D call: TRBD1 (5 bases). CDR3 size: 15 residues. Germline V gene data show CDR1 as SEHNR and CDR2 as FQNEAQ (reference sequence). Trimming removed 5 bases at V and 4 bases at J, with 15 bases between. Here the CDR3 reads CASSRDGDGNQPQHF. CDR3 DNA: TGTGCCAGCAGCAGAGATGGGGACGGAAATCAGCCCCAGCATTTT.

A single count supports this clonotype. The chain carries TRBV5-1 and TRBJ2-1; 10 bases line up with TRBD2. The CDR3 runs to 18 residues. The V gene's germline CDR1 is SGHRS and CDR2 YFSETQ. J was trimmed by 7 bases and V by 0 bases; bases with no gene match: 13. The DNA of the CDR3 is TGCGCCAGCAGCTTGGCGGGCTTTCAAGGGACTAGCGTGAATGAGCAGTTCTTC. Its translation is CASSLAGFQGTSVNEQFF.

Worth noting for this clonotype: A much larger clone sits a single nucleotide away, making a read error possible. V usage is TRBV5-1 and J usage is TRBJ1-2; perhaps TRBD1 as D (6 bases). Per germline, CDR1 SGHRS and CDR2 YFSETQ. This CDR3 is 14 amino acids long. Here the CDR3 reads CASSLRQDLEGYAF. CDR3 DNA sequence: TGCGCCAGCAGCCTCCGACAGGACCTGGAGGGCTACGCCTTC.

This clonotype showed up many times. This CDR3 reads CASSLALTGEDTQYF. As DNA, the CDR3 is TGCGCCAGCAGCTTGGCCCTGACGGGCGAGGATACGCAGTATTTT. This rearrangement joins TRBV5-1 to TRBJ2-3; D remains ambiguous. Trimming took 0 bases from V and 6 from J, leaving 14 bases between them. From germline, CDR1 is SGHRS and CDR2 YFSETQ. The CDR3 runs 15 residues.

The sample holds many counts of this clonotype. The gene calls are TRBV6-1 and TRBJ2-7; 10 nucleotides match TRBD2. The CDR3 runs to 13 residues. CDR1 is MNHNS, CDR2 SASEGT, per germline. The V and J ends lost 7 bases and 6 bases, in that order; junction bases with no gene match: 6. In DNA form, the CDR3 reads TGTGCCAGCATTCCGGGACTAGCGTGCGAGCAGTACTTC. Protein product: CASIPGLACEQYF.

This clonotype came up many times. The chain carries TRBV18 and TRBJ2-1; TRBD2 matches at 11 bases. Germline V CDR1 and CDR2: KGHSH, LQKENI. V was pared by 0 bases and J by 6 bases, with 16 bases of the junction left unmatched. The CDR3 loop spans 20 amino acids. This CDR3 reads CASSPPGGTARLAGINEQFF. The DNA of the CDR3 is TGTGCCAGCTCACCACCAGGTGGGACGGCAAGACTAGCGGGAATCAATGAGCAGTTCTTC.

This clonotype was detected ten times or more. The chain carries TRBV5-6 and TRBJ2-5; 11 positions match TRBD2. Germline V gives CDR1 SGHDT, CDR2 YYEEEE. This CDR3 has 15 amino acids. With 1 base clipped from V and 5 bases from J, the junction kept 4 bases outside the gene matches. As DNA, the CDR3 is TGTGCCAGCAGCTTGAGACTAGCGGGGATGGAGACCCAGTACTTC. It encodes CASSLRLAGMETQYF.

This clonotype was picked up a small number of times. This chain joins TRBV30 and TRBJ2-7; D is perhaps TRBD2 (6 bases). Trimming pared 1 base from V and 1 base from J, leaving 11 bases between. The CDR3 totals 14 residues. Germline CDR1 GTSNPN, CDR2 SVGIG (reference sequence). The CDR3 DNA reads TGTGCCTGGAGTGGACCCGGGACTTCCTACGAGCAGTACTTC. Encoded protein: CAWSGPGTSYEQYF.